Here is one T cell receptor beta chain with its context. Antigen unknown. TCRdb itself ran the 5' RACE reads through MiXCR, one entry per CDR3 protein. Of roughly 250,000 distinct CDR3 sequences in the sample, 10% to 13% were seen once. V dropped 0 bases and J dropped 4; count of bases not matched to a gene: 7. Germline CDR1 and CDR2: GTSNPN and SVGIG (reference sequence). The CDR3 contains 15 residues. These data originate in a study of CD8 T cells in ankylosing spondylitis. Points from the study as a whole: Made up of roughly 8 highly homologous variants, a TCR beta motif appeared characteristic of ankylosing spondylitis blood. Disease-associated clones were reportedly significantly overrepresented in matched ankylosing spondylitis synovial fluid. Earlier studies detected some motif variants in reactive arthritis synovial fluid and blood.

The chain employs TRBV30 and TRBJ2-3; 7 positions match TRBD1. The source material was blood, either unsorted or a sorted T cell fraction (not recorded which). This receptor was obtained from a male donor with ankylosing spondylitis or in good health (not recorded which). CDR3 residues: CAWSVLGGRADTQYF. In DNA, the CDR3 is TGTGCCTGGAGTGTTCTAGGGGGCAGGGCAGATACGCAGTATTTT.